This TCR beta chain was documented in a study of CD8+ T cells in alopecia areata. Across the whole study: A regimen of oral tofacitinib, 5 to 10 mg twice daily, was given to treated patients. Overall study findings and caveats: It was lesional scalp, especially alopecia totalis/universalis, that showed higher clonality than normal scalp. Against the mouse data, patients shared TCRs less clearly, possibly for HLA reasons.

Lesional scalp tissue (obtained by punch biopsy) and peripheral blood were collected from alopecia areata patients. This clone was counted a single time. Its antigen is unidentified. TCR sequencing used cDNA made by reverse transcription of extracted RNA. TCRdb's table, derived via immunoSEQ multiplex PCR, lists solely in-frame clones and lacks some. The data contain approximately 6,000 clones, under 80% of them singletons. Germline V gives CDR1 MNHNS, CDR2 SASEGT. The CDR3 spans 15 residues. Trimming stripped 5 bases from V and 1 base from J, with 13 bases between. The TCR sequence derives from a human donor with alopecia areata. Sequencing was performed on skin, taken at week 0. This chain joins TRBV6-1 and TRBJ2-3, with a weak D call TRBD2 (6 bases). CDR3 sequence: CASSPRWGGTDTQYF. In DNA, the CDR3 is TGTGCCAGCAGTCCCCGGTGGGGGGGCACAGATACGCAGTATTTT.